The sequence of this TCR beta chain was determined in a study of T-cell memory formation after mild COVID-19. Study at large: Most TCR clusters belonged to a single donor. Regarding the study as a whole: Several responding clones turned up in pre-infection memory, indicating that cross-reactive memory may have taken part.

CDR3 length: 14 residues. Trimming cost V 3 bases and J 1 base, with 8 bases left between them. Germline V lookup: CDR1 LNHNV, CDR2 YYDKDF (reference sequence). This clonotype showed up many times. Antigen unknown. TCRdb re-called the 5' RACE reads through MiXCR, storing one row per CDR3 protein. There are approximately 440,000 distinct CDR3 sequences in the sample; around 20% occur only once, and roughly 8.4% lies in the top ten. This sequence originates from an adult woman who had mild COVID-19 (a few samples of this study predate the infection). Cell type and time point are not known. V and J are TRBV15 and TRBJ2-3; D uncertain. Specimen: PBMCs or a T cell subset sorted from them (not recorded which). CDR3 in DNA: TGTGCCACCAGCAGCTCGCCCCGCACAGATACGCAGTATTTT. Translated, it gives CATSSSPRTDTQYF.